Listed below are T cell receptor beta chains from one sample, sequenced in a study of shared T cell receptors in the human thymus. The protocol was immunoSEQ multiplex PCR, while the TCRdb copy is restricted to in-frame clones and leaves out a portion. There are about 610,000 clones in the sample; roughly 88% occur only once, and approximately 0.01% lies in the top ten. The data were also submitted as part of a second study, on human thymus T cells.

The sample taken for sequencing was thymocytes. Receptors originate from a boy younger than two with a congenital heart defect. Both conserved end residues are part of each CDR3. The order of the fields is clone size, D gene, V gene, J gene, CDR3 DNA, CDR3 protein. A D gene is named only where the DNA matches it firmly. Some rows mark clone size as missing; the rest say once, few, many or name a class of expanded clone.

NA	TRBD2	TRBV7-8	TRBJ2-5	TGTGCCAGCAAACTAGCGGGGCCGGAGACTCAAGAGACCCAGTACTTC	CASKLAGPETQETQYF
NA	NA	TRBV19	TRBJ1-1	TGTGCCAGTAGTAGGGACACCCCGAACACTGAAGCTTTCTTT	CASSRDTPNTEAFF
NA	TRBD1	TRBV7-2	TRBJ2-7	TGTGCCAGCAGCTTAGACAGGGGGCCATACGAGCAGTACTTC	CASSLDRGPYEQYF
NA	NA	TRBV6-1	TRBJ2-7	TGTGCCACCTTCAGCTCCTACGAGCAGTACTTC	CATFSSYEQYF
NA	TRBD1	TRBV19	TRBJ1-5	TGTGCCAGTAGGCCTCTTTCGGGATACAGGGGTCAAATATCTCCGACCCAGCATTTT	CASRPLSGYRGQISPTQHF
NA	NA	TRBV7-2	TRBJ1-2	TGTGCCAGCAGCTTAGAGCAGGGGCCCCGGCACTATGGCTACACCTTC	CASSLEQGPRHYGYTF
once	TRBD2	TRBV12-5	TRBJ2-7	TGTGCTAGTGGTTTGGTACAGGGACTAGCGGGGGGCCTGGAGCAGTACTTC	CASGLVQGLAGGLEQYF
NA	TRBD1	TRBV7-2	TRBJ2-7	TGTGCCAGCAGCCCACGGGACAGGAGCTCCTACGAGCAGTACTTC	CASSPRDRSSYEQYF
NA	NA	TRBV19	TRBJ2-1	TGTGCCAGTAGACGGGGTCACTCCTACAATGAGCAGTTCTTC	CASRRGHSYNEQFF
NA	NA	TRBV6-1	TRBJ2-5	TGTGCCAGCAGCAGGACACCCCAAGAGACCCAGTACTTC	CASSRTPQETQYF
NA	TRBD1	TRBV4-2	TRBJ1-2	TGTGCCAGCAGCCCGGGACAGGGGTCTCTCTATGGCTACACCTTC	CASSPGQGSLYGYTF
NA	NA	TRBV5-1	TRBJ2-3	TGCGCCAGCAGGAACGGGACTTTCCCAATCACAGATACGCAGTATTTT	CASRNGTFPITDTQYF
NA	NA	TRBV30	TRBJ1-2	TGTGCCTCCCGAAAAGCAGGCCATAGGGGCTACACCTTC	CASRKAGHRGYTF
NA	TRBD2	TRBV23-1	TRBJ2-3	TGCGCCAGCAGTCGGCAACTAGCGTCCACAGATACGCAGTATTTT	CASSRQLASTDTQYF
NA	TRBD2	TRBV28	TRBJ2-7	TGTGCCAGCAGTTTCGGGACTAGCGGGAGGGCCATCGGTGAGCAGTACTTC	CASSFGTSGRAIGEQYF
NA	NA	TRBV19	TRBJ2-7	TGTGCCAGTAGTATTATGTGGCGGGGCGACTACGAGCAGTACTTC	CASSIMWRGDYEQYF
NA	NA	TRBV7-9	TRBJ2-5	TGTGCCAGCAGCCCACCTGACTCCCACCGGCTTGAGACCCAGTACTTC	CASSPPDSHRLETQYF
NA	NA	TRBV29-1	TRBJ2-1	TGCAGCGTTGTTGGGGGGACTGAGCAGTTCTTC	CSVVGGTEQFF
once	NA	TRBV21-1	TRBJ2-2	TGTGCCAGCAGCAAAGGGCTGGGACTAGCGGAGAACACCGGGGAGCTGTTTTTT	CASSKGLGLAENTGELFF
NA	NA	TRBV7-8	TRBJ1-4	TGTGCCAGCAGCTTAGAGTTTCGGGCGGGACCGAAAACAGAAAAACTGTTTTTT	CASSLEFRAGPKTEKLFF
NA	TRBD1	TRBV10-3	TRBJ1-1	TGTGCCATCAGGGCAGGGGGACAGAACACTGAAGCTTTCTTT	CAIRAGGQNTEAFF
NA	TRBD2	TRBV4-3	TRBJ2-3	TGCGCCAGCAGCCAAGATAAAGCGGGAAGGGCAGATACGCAGTATTTT	CASSQDKAGRADTQYF
NA	NA	TRBV4-3	TRBJ2-7	TGCGCCAGCAGCCACGGAAGGAGGCCCGAACGTTTAGAGCAGTACTTC	CASSHGRRPERLEQYF
NA	TRBD1	TRBV5-6	TRBJ2-7	TGTGCCAGCATATTGGGACAGGGTTCCTACGAGCAGTACTTC	CASILGQGSYEQYF
few	NA	TRBV21-1	TRBJ1-1	TGTGCCAGCAGACGGTTCAGGGTGAGTCAATTGAACACTGAAGCTTTCTTT	CASRRFRVSQLNTEAFF
NA	TRBD1	TRBV2	TRBJ2-7	TGTGCCAGCAGTGAATCGAGGACAGGGAACTACGAGCAGTACTTC	CASSESRTGNYEQYF
NA	TRBD2	TRBV29-1	TRBJ2-7	TGCAGCGTTGTAGTCAGGCTAGCGGCGTCCTCCTACGAGCAGTACTTC	CSVVVRLAASSYEQYF
NA	NA	TRBV5-6	TRBJ2-7	TGTGCCAGCAACACCTTGGAGAGGGTCGTGGGCGAGCAGTACTTC	CASNTLERVVGEQYF
NA	TRBD1	TRBV6-5	TRBJ1-3	TGTGCCAGCAGCTGGGGACAGGCTGGAAACACCATATATTTT	CASSWGQAGNTIYF
NA	TRBD2	TRBV2	TRBJ2-1	TGTGCCAGCAGAGCTGAGGGCCCCGGGGACTACCGCTACAATGAGCAGTTCTTC	CASRAEGPGDYRYNEQFF
NA	TRBD2	TRBV7-2	TRBJ2-3	TGTGCCAGCAGCTTGTTGCGGGAGAGGGCAGATACGCAGTATTTT	CASSLLRERADTQYF
NA	TRBD2	TRBV6-1	TRBJ2-1	TGTGCCAGCAGGAATAGCGGGAGTCGGTACAATGAGCAGTTCTTC	CASRNSGSRYNEQFF
NA	NA	TRBV10-3	TRBJ2-5	TGTGCCATCAGTGAAGATGAGAAACAAGAGACCCAGTACTTC	CAISEDEKQETQYF
NA	NA	TRBV4-1	TRBJ2-3	TGCGCCAGCAGCCAAGAAGGGGGAGGGGCAGATACGCAGTATTTT	CASSQEGGGADTQYF
NA	TRBD2	TRBV5-8	TRBJ2-2	TGTGCCAGCAGCTCTGTCGGACTAGCGGGAGATTACCCTTTCACCGGGGAGCTGTTTTTT	CASSSVGLAGDYPFTGELFF
NA	TRBD2	TRBV5-1	TRBJ2-1	TGCGCCAGCAGCTTGCGGTGGGGGGGGGAGGGACTAGCGGACAATGAGCAGTTCTTC	CASSLRWGGEGLADNEQFF
NA	TRBD1	TRBV29-1	TRBJ2-1	TGCAGCGCCAGGACAGGGGGCTCCTACAATGAGCAGTTCTTC	CSARTGGSYNEQFF
NA	TRBD1	TRBV14	TRBJ1-1	TGTGCCAGCAGCCAAGAGAGAAAGCCCCGCGGGACAGTGAACACTGAAGCTTTCTTT	CASSQERKPRGTVNTEAFF
few	TRBD1	TRBV10-2	TRBJ2-7	TGCGCCAGCAGTGAGACCCCTTGGACAGGGGCCTACGAGCAGTACTTC	CASSETPWTGAYEQYF
NA	NA	TRBV28	TRBJ2-7	TGTGCCAGCAGTTCCAGGGGCGAGCAGTACTTC	CASSSRGEQYF
NA	TRBD1	TRBV7-6	TRBJ2-7	TGTGCCAGCAGCTTCTACGGGACAGAACGTGGCGAGCAGTACTTC	CASSFYGTERGEQYF
NA	NA	TRBV30	TRBJ1-2	TGTGCCTGGGCAAGCGATGGCTACACCTTC	CAWASDGYTF
NA	NA	TRBV6-6	TRBJ1-2	TGTGCCAGCAGCCCCCGGGACATCGGTAACTATGGCTACACCTTC	CASSPRDIGNYGYTF
NA	TRBD1	TRBV27	TRBJ2-7	TGTGCCAGCAGTTTCCGGGACAGAGGCTCCTACGAGCAGTACTTC	CASSFRDRGSYEQYF
few	NA	TRBV5-6	TRBJ1-4	TGTGCCAGCAGCTTGACGGGGGAGCGGGGTGAAAAACTGTTTTTT	CASSLTGERGEKLFF
NA	TRBD2	TRBV4-2	TRBJ2-7	TGTGCCAGCAGCCTCCGACTAGCGGGAGGCGACGAGCAGTACTTC	CASSLRLAGGDEQYF
NA	NA	TRBV6-5	TRBJ1-2	TGTGCCAGCAGTTACGGGCAGGGTCATGGCTACACCTTC	CASSYGQGHGYTF
NA	TRBD1	TRBV5-5	TRBJ2-7	TGTGCCAGCAGCCTAAGGACAGGGAGCTCCTACGAGCAGTACTTC	CASSLRTGSSYEQYF
NA	NA	TRBV6-6	TRBJ2-1	TGTGCCAGCAGCCCCCGAGCGTTATACAATGAGCAGTTCTTC	CASSPRALYNEQFF
NA	NA	TRBV11-2	TRBJ1-1	TGTGCCAGCAGCTTAGTCCCGGCAGGGATTACTGAAGCTTTCTTT	CASSLVPAGITEAFF
NA	TRBD2	TRBV27	TRBJ2-1	TGTGCCAGCAGTTTATGGACTAGCGGGATCTCCTACAATGAGCAGTTCTTC	CASSLWTSGISYNEQFF